The present entry profiles one T cell receptor beta chain with its context. Antigen specificity is unknown. The data originate from a study of OX40 agonist ivuxolimab in advanced cancers. Background on the study: Ivuxolimab, an antibody that agonizes OX40 (CD134), was administered to the patients. Study conclusions and caveats: Among the lowest peripheral clonal expansion occurred in 0.1-3.0 mg/kg partial responders. There were, on average, more expanded clones in CD8+ T cells than in CD4+.

V was pared by 4 bases and J by 5 bases, with 9 bases between. CDR1 and CDR2 from the germline V gene are SGHNT and YENEEA. CDR3 length equals 13 residues. The assay was immunoSEQ multiplex PCR, and TCRdb's table has in-frame clones only and misses some. The sample carries about 95,000 clones, roughly 89% recorded once. The V gene is TRBV11-3, the J gene TRBJ2-1; no definite D call. The receptor was derived from an adult with an advanced solid tumor such as melanoma, head and neck, liver or kidney cancer. This material consisted of CD4+ or CD8+ T cells sorted from blood, taken in a trial of the OX40 agonist ivuxolimab. The CDR3 loop reads CASSSPVNNEQFF. DNA of the CDR3: TGTGCCAGCAGCTCTCCAGTCAACAATGAGCAGTTCTTC.